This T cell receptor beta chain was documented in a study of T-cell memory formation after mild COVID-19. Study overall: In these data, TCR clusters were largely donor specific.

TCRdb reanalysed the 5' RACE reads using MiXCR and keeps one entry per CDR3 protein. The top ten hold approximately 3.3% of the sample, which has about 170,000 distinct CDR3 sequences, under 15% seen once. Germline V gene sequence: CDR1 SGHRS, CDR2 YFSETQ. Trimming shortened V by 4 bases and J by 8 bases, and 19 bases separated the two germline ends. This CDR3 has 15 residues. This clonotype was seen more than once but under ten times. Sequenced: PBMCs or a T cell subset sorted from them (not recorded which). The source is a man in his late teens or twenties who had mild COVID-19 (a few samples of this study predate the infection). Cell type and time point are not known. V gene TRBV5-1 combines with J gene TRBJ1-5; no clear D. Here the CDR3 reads CASSLQPSGMEPQHF. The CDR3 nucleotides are TGCGCCAGCAGCCTCCAACCATCAGGAATGGAGCCCCAGCATTTT.